Sequencing of this TCR beta chain was carried out in a study of blood T cell repertoires in COVID-19. Study at large: The origin of the acute and convalescent COVID-19 samples was the United States, Italy and Spain.

Enrollees, about 18 to 95 years old, lived in 25 or so US areas. A COVID-19 case was met by exposed participants within 2 weeks before study entry. The protocol was immunoSEQ multiplex PCR, while the TCRdb copy is restricted to in-frame clones and leaves out a portion. The repertoire holds under 200,000 clones, with around 84% as singletons. Germline V gives CDR1 SGHDT, CDR2 YYEEEE. CDR3 size: 15 residues. The V end was cut by 0 bases, the J end by 3 bases, with 13 bases between. This sequence joins TRBV5-6 and TRBJ2-7; D possibly corresponds to TRBD1 (5 bases). The sample comprised PBMCs or T cells enriched from blood (not recorded which). The source of this sequence is a woman in her 30s who had been exposed to COVID-19. CDR3: CASSLGGAGDYEQYF. CDR3 bases: TGTGCCAGCAGCTTGGGGGGCGCAGGTGACTACGAGCAGTACTTC. The full variable domain, completed using reference TRBV5-6 and TRBJ2-7, is DAGVTQSPTHLIKTRGQQVTLRCSPKSGHDTVSWYQQALGQGPQFIFQYYEEEERQRGNFPDRFSGHQFPNYSSELNVNALLLGDSALYLCASSLGGAGDYEQYFGPGTRLTVT.